This T cell receptor (beta chain) was recorded in a study of cytomegalovirus exposure and HLA in healthy donors. Method: immunoSEQ multiplex PCR; TCRdb's copy keeps in-frame clones and lacks some. The table has hundreds of thousands of clones, less than 90% seen once. Whole-study findings and limits: It was reported that the classifier diagnosed cytomegalovirus status with high specificity and sensitivity in both the original and validation cohorts. The authors enumerated over 150 TCR beta chains as linked to cytomegalovirus.

In its sample, this clone was seen a few times. What it binds is unknown. The receptor was isolated from a woman under 30 in good health and CMV-seronegative. The sequenced sample consisted of PBMCs.

CDR3 nucleotides: TGCAGCGTTAGACCCGGGACAGAGCAGTTCTTC. This translates into CSVRPGTEQFF. The chain recombines TRBV29-1 with TRBJ2-1; TRBD1 might be the D (6 bases). The CDR3 extends over 11 amino acids. Germline values: CDR1 SQVTM, CDR2 ANQGSEA. The germline V and J ends were trimmed by 5 bases and 10 bases, with 12 bases remaining between them.